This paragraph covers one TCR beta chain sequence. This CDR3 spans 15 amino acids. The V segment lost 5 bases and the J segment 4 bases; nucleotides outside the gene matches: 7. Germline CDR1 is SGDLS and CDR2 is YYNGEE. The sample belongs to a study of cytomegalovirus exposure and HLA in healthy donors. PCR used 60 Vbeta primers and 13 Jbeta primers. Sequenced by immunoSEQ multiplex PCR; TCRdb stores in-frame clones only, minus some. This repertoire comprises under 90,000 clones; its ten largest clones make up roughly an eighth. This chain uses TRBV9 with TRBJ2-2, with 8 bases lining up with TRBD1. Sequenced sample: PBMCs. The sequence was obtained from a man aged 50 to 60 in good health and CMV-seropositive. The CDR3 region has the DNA TGTGCCAGCAGTCTGTCGACAGGGGTCACCGGGGAGCTGTTTTTT. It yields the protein CASSLSTGVTGELFF.